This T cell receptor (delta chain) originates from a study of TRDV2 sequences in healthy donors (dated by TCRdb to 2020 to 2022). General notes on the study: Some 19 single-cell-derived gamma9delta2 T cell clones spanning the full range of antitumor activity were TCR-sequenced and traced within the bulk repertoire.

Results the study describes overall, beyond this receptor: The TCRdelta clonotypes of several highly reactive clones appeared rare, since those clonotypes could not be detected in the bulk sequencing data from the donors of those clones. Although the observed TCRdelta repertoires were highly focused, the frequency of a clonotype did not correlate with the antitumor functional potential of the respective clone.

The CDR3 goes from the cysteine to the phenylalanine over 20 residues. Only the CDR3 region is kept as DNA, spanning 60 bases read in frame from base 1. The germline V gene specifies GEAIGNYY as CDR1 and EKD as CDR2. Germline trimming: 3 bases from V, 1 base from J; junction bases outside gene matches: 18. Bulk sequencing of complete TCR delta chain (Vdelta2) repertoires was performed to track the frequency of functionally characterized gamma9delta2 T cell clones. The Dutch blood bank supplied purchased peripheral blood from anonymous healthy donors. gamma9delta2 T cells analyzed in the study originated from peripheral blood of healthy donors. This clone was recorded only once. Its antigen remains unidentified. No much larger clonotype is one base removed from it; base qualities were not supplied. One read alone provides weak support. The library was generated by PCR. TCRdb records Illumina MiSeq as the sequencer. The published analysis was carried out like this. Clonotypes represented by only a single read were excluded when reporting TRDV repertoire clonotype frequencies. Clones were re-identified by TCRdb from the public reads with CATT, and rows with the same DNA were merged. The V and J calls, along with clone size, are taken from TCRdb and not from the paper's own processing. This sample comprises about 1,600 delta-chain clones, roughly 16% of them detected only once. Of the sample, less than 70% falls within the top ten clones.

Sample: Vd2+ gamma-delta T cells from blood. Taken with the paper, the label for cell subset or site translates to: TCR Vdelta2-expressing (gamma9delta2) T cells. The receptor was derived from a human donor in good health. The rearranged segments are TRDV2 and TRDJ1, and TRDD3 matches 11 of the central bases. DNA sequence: TGTGCCTGTGACGGAGGGGTACTGGGGGATAACTGGGGGAGCACCGATAAACTCATCTTT. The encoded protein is CACDGGVLGDNWGSTDKLIF.